These 2 T cell receptor beta chains were all obtained from the same sample, sequenced in a study of blood T cell repertoires in COVID-19. Produced via immunoSEQ multiplex PCR; TCRdb's table is partial and in-frame only. The table has around 230,000 clones, 70% to 90% seen once. Sequenced material: peripheral blood. The source of these receptors is a middle-aged man with acute or convalescent COVID-19.

V is TRBV5-1 and J is TRBJ1-1, with D possibly matching TRBD1 (5 bases). Germline-derived CDR1 and CDR2 are SGHRS and YFSETQ. The CDR3 covers 17 residues. The V gene lost 0 bases and the J gene lost 1 base, with 16 bases spanning the gap. In DNA, the CDR3 is TGCGCCAGCAGCTTGGCCAGGGTCCTTTCAGGGAACACTGAAGCTTTCTTT. It translates to CASSLARVLSGNTEAFF.

The chain couples TRBV6-6 to TRBJ2-7; D is ambiguous. This CDR3 has 12 residues. With 8 bases removed from V and 4 bases from J, the gap between germline ends came to 12 bases. CDR1 and CDR2 from the germline V gene are MNHNY and SVGAGI (reference sequence). Here the CDR3 reads CASRQSQYEQYF. The CDR3 DNA reads as TGTGCCAGCCGTCAATCCCAATACGAGCAGTACTTC.